This TCR beta chain derives from a study of beta chain features in type 1 diabetes. The CDR3 has 17 amino acids. In germline, CDR1 is MGHDK, CDR2 SYGVNS. The ends lost 6 bases at V and 0 bases at J; junction bases unmatched: 10. Of the isolated RNA, all was reverse transcribed, and so the sequenced material was expressed TCRB transcripts. The protocol was immunoSEQ multiplex PCR, while the TCRdb copy is restricted to in-frame clones and leaves out a portion. The data contain about 450,000 clones, over 10% of them seen just once; the ten biggest clones take up roughly 0.046%. Worth noting for this clone: The antigen remains undetermined.

Study-wide results and limits: Here, the possible influence of HLA type (on TCRB rearrangement) remained unresolved.

The sequencing input was naive CD4+ T cells from blood. The V gene is TRBV25-1, the J gene TRBJ2-3; 9 positions match TRBD2. This receptor was identified in a young woman in good health. For the CDR3, the DNA is TGTGCCAGCAGCCCCCGAACGACTAGCGGTAGCACAGATACGCAGTATTTT. Amino acid sequence: CASSPRTTSGSTDTQYF.